What follows are 18 T cell receptor beta chains derived from one specimen sequenced in a study of response to subunit inactivated influenza vaccine. Using its own MiXCR run on the RT-PCR reads, TCRdb lists one record per CDR3 protein. The sample contains 590,000 or so distinct CDR3 sequences, less than 15% of which appear only once. The material was PBMCs from blood, obtained 14 days before vaccination. These receptors were collected from a man in his fifties who received an inactivated influenza vaccine.

This clonotype has a handful of counts. This chain links TRBV10-3 with TRBJ2-1, with D possibly matching TRBD2 (6 bases). V dropped 6 bases and J dropped 5 bases, with 17 bases sitting between them. CDR1 ENHRY and CDR2 SYGVKD come from the germline V gene. The CDR3 runs 15 residues. The CDR3, as DNA: TGTGCCATCAGCGCGGGACCGGGAGAAAACAATGAGCAGTTCTTC. Translated: CAISAGPGENNEQFF.

This clonotype was picked up a small number of times. The J gene is TRBJ1-2, the V gene TRBV29-1, with 9 nucleotides matching TRBD1. J lost 5 bases, V lost 3 bases, and 10 bases had no gene match. This CDR3 is built from 15 residues. The V gene's germline CDR1 is SQVTM and CDR2 ANQGSEA. CDR3 DNA sequence: TGCAGCGTTGACAGTCTTTCGGGACAGGGTTATGGCTACACCTTC. Amino acid sequence: CSVDSLSGQGYGYTF.

The chain couples TRBV10-3 to TRBJ2-5, with 7 bases fitting TRBD1. V shed 5 bases and J 4 bases; nucleotides not matched to a gene: 4. The CDR3 runs 13 residues. In germline, CDR1 is ENHRY, CDR2 SYGVKD. CDR3 sequence reads: CAISPTGRETQYF. The CDR3 bases are TGTGCCATCAGTCCGACAGGGAGAGAGACCCAGTACTTC.

The chain is built from TRBV7-9 and TRBJ2-2; D call uncertain. The V end lost 1 base, the J end lost 1 base, and 4 bases lay between the germline ends. The CDR3 length is 14 residues. Germline CDR1 SEHNR, CDR2 FQNEAQ (reference sequence). CDR3 in DNA: TGTGCCAGCAGCTTAGAGCTGAACACCGGGGAGCTGTTTTTT. This codes for CASSLELNTGELFF.

V and J are TRBV5-1 and TRBJ1-1; D ambiguous. The V gene's germline CDR1 is SGHRS and CDR2 YFSETQ. V was clipped by 1 base and J by 6 bases, with 10 bases between them. The CDR3 consists of 13 residues. The CDR3: CASSLRGDSEAFF. DNA of the CDR3: TGCGCCAGCAGCTTGCGGGGAGATTCTGAAGCTTTCTTT.

This clonotype came up a few times. The chain carries TRBV6-1 and TRBJ2-7; D may be TRBD2 (5 bases). The CDR3 sequence is 15 residues long. V was pared by 5 bases and J by 6 bases, with 20 bases between. Germline V lookup: CDR1 MNHNS, CDR2 SASEGT. DNA of the CDR3: TGTGCCAGCAGTCCCCGGGGTCCCCCGGGTTCCGAGCAGTACTTC. It translates to CASSPRGPPGSEQYF.

V is TRBV28 and J is TRBJ2-2; possible D gene TRBD1, 5 bases. This CDR3 contains 16 residues. The germline V gene encodes CDR1 MDHEN and CDR2 SYDVKM. Trimming left V 0 bases short and J 4 bases short, with 12 bases between. The CDR3 here is CASSLWGWTSTGELFF. CDR3 in DNA: TGTGCCAGCAGTTTATGGGGTTGGACAAGCACCGGGGAGCTGTTTTTT.

The V call is TRBV14, the J call TRBJ1-2, with a weak D call TRBD1 (5 bases). Germline V lookup: CDR1 SGHDN, CDR2 FVKESK. The CDR3 loop spans 14 amino acids. With 1 base removed from V and 4 bases from J, the gap between germline ends came to 10 bases. CDR3 residues: CASSQGSGTYGYTF. The CDR3, as DNA: TGTGCCAGCAGCCAAGGGTCAGGGACCTATGGCTACACCTTC.

In its sample, this clonotype was seen a few times. The chain combines TRBV7-2 with TRBJ2-5; the D is unclear. In germline, CDR1 is SGHTA, CDR2 FQGNSA. V lost 3 bases and J lost 7, with 6 bases in between. The CDR3 consists of 11 residues. The CDR3 DNA follows: TGTGCCAGCAGCTTCTCCGCGACCCAGTACTTC. Amino acid sequence: CASSFSATQYF.

This chain joins TRBV3-1 and TRBJ2-6, with 7 bases lining up with TRBD1. The CDR3 contains 16 residues. Unmatched junction bases numbered 3, after V lost 3 bases and J lost 1 base. Germline V gene sequence: CDR1 LGHDT, CDR2 YNNKEL (reference sequence). CDR3 in DNA: TGTGCCAGCAGCCAGGGACAGCTATCTGGGGCCAACGTCCTGACTTTC. This translates into CASSQGQLSGANVLTF.

This clonotype has ten or more counts. V gene TRBV12-5 combines with J gene TRBJ1-3, with 9 bases identical to TRBD1. This CDR3 is built from 17 residues. Losses at the gene ends were 4 bases for V and 3 bases for J; bases not matched to a gene: 10. Germline V gene lookup returns CDR1 LGHNT and CDR2 FRNRAP. DNA of the CDR3: TGTGCTAGTGGTTCACATCGGAGGACAGGGGTTGGAAACACCATATATTTT. Translating gives CASGSHRRTGVGNTIYF.

This clonotype turned up a few times. The J gene is TRBJ2-7, the V gene TRBV12-3 or TRBV12-4; possible D gene TRBD2, 5 bases. V lost 2 bases, J lost 3 bases, and 14 bases lay in between. The CDR3 loop spans 15 amino acids. As DNA, the CDR3 is TGTGCCAGCAGTTTAACGTATAGCGCAGGCTACGAGCAGTACTTC. As protein: CASSLTYSAGYEQYF.

The V call is TRBV13, the J call TRBJ1-1; D uncertain. Trimming took off 5 bases at V and 1 base at J, with 8 bases between the two ends. The CDR3 length is 13 residues. CDR1 and CDR2 from the germline V gene are PRHDT and FYEKMQ (reference sequence). The CDR3 loop reads CASSITANTEAFF. The CDR3 region has the DNA TGTGCCAGCAGCATCACCGCGAACACTGAAGCTTTCTTT. The whole variable domain, filled in from reference TRBV13 and TRBJ1-1, reads AAGVIQSPRHLIKEKRETATLKCYPIPRHDTVYWYQQGPGQDPQFLISFYEKMQSDKGSIPDRFSAQQFSDYHSELNMSSLELGDSALYFCASSITANTEAFFGQGTRLTVV.

This clonotype was observed a handful of times. The chain has TRBV2 and TRBJ1-5; TRBD1 might be the D (5 bases). Germline CDR1 and CDR2: SNHLY and FYNNEI. The CDR3 is 14 residues long. V lost 5 bases and J lost 4, with 12 bases in between. CDR3 region: CASSRDSGNQPQHF. The CDR3 DNA sequence: TGTGCCAGCAGTAGAGACAGTGGGAATCAGCCCCAGCATTTT.

This clonotype was seen a few times. This chain joins TRBV7-9 and TRBJ2-6; D uncertain. With 2 bases removed from V and 0 bases from J, the gap between germline ends came to 11 bases. Germline CDR1 is SEHNR and CDR2 is FQNEAQ (reference sequence). The CDR3 sequence is 17 residues long. The CDR3, as DNA: TGTGCCAGCAGCTTATGGGCGGCGATCTCTGGGGCCAACGTCCTGACTTTC. Its protein product is CASSLWAAISGANVLTF.

In this sample, this clonotype turned up a few times. The rearrangement links TRBV4-2 to TRBJ2-4; D ambiguous. Germline CDR1 LGHNA, CDR2 YNFKEQ. The CDR3 spans 15 residues. The V and J ends lost 2 bases and 4 bases respectively, with 12 bases between them. The CDR3 sequence is CASSQPRAQKNIQYF. CDR3 sequence (DNA): TGTGCCAGCAGCCAACCCCGGGCTCAAAAAAACATTCAGTACTTC.

This clonotype was detected many times. The rearrangement joins TRBV12-3 or TRBV12-4 to TRBJ1-3; TRBD1 might be the D (5 bases). The CDR3 loop spans 13 amino acids. V was shortened by 6 bases and J by 4 bases, with 10 bases between the two germline ends. The CDR3 DNA sequence: TGTGCCAGCAGCCAAGGACAAGGAAACACCATATATTTT. Translating it yields CASSQGQGNTIYF.

This chain joins TRBV30 and TRBJ1-3; D possibly corresponds to TRBD1 (5 bases). The CDR3 length is 16 residues. Germline loops: CDR1 GTSNPN, CDR2 SVGIG (reference sequence). Trimming cost V 3 bases and J 2 bases, with 17 bases left between them. The DNA of the CDR3 is TGTGCCTGGAGGGGGATTTCGGCAGGGACTGGAAACACCATATATTTT. Its protein is CAWRGISAGTGNTIYF.